A selection of T cell receptor beta chains follows, all from one sample in a study of persistence of HIV-infected CD4 T cells. Their specific antigens are unknown. Sequencing was performed with immunoSEQ multiplex PCR; in TCRdb, only in-frame clones are kept and a portion is missing. This table has more than 30,000 clones, roughly four fifths appearing once. The source material was CD4+ T cells sorted from PBMCs after roughly 19-hour stimulation, sampled from a patient who received antiretroviral therapy. All receptors derive from an adult woman with HIV who was CMV-seropositive. Both conserved end residues are part of each CDR3. The D gene is left open where the match is weak. The listing skips clone size in some rows; elsewhere it reads once, few, many or a size class.

CDR3nt: TGTGCCAGCAGTTCACAGGGGACGGGCTACGAGCAGTACTTC
CDR3aa: CASSSQGTGYEQYF
d_gene: TRBD1
abundance: -
j_gene: TRBJ2-7
v_gene: TRBV28

CDR3nt: TGTGCCAGCAGCCAAAGGAGGGCCGGGACTACTTACAATGAGCAGTTCTTC
CDR3aa: CASSQRRAGTTYNEQFF
d_gene: TRBD2
abundance: -
j_gene: TRBJ2-1
v_gene: TRBV3-1/TRBV3-2

CDR3nt: TGCGCCAGCAGCCTCCCCGGGCAAGGTAGAGGTTATCTCCCGTTCTTC
CDR3aa: CASSLPGQGRGYLPFF
d_gene: -
abundance: -
j_gene: TRBJ2-1
v_gene: TRBV23-1

CDR3nt: TGTGCCAGCAGCTTGTTAAGGGGCCTTACAGATACGCAGTATTTT
CDR3aa: CASSLLRGLTDTQYF
d_gene: -
abundance: -
j_gene: TRBJ2-3
v_gene: TRBV5-6

CDR3nt: TGTGCCAGCAGACATCCTGGGACTAGCGGAGAAGAGACCCAGTACTTC
CDR3aa: CASRHPGTSGEETQYF
d_gene: TRBD2
abundance: -
j_gene: TRBJ2-5
v_gene: TRBV5-6

CDR3nt: TGTGCCAGTCGCAGGGACAGCAACACTGAAGCTTTCTTT
CDR3aa: CASRRDSNTEAFF
d_gene: TRBD1
abundance: -
j_gene: TRBJ1-1
v_gene: TRBV6-6

CDR3nt: TGTGCCAGCAGTTTAGGTTCCGGGGACCACTACGAGCAGTACTTC
CDR3aa: CASSLGSGDHYEQYF
d_gene: -
abundance: -
j_gene: TRBJ2-7
v_gene: TRBV27

CDR3nt: TGTGCCAGCAGTTACTCCTCGCTCTTAGCCAAAAACATTCAGTACTTC
CDR3aa: CASSYSSLLAKNIQYF
d_gene: -
abundance: -
j_gene: TRBJ2-4
v_gene: TRBV6-5

CDR3nt: TGTGCCATCAGGGGGGGGGAAGGTGAAAAACTGTTTTTT
CDR3aa: CAIRGGEGEKLFF
d_gene: -
abundance: -
j_gene: TRBJ1-4
v_gene: TRBV10-3

CDR3nt: TGCGCCAGCAGCCAAGGCCCTTCTGGCTACACCTTC
CDR3aa: CASSQGPSGYTF
d_gene: -
abundance: few
j_gene: TRBJ1-2
v_gene: TRBV4-1

CDR3nt: TGTGCCAGTAGCAGGGGGGACTCTGGAAACACCATATATTTT
CDR3aa: CASSRGDSGNTIYF
d_gene: TRBD1
abundance: medium-sized
j_gene: TRBJ1-3
v_gene: TRBV19

CDR3nt: TGCAGCGTGAGCCCCCCGGGACAGAAGGGAAACACCATATATTTT
CDR3aa: CSVSPPGQKGNTIYF
d_gene: TRBD1
abundance: once
j_gene: TRBJ1-3
v_gene: TRBV29-1

CDR3nt: TGTGCCAGCTCACCACCGGGGACTAGCGTTCTCTACGAGCAGTACTTC
CDR3aa: CASSPPGTSVLYEQYF
d_gene: TRBD2
abundance: -
j_gene: TRBJ2-7
v_gene: TRBV18

CDR3nt: TGTGCCAGCAGTTTATCGGCGGGGGCGGACTATGGCTACACCTTC
CDR3aa: CASSLSAGADYGYTF
d_gene: -
abundance: -
j_gene: TRBJ1-2
v_gene: TRBV27

CDR3nt: TGTGCCAGCAGCCCCCGGGAGACCTCCTACAATGAGCAGTTCTTC
CDR3aa: CASSPRETSYNEQFF
d_gene: -
abundance: -
j_gene: TRBJ2-1
v_gene: TRBV7-6

CDR3nt: TGCGCCAGCAGTGGACTAGCGGGGGGGCCCCGCCCAGATACGCAGTATTTT
CDR3aa: CASSGLAGGPRPDTQYF
d_gene: TRBD2
abundance: -
j_gene: TRBJ2-3
v_gene: TRBV10-1

CDR3nt: TGTGCCAGTAGTATGAGCACTAGCGGCTGGAGCACAGATACGCAGTATTTT
CDR3aa: CASSMSTSGWSTDTQYF
d_gene: TRBD2
abundance: -
j_gene: TRBJ2-3
v_gene: TRBV19

CDR3nt: TGTGCCAGCAGCCGAAGGCGGGGGCGGGAGACAGATACGCAGTATTTT
CDR3aa: CASSRRRGRETDTQYF
d_gene: -
abundance: once
j_gene: TRBJ2-3
v_gene: TRBV3-1/TRBV3-2

CDR3nt: TGTGCCAGCAGCTTGACGTTGGGGCCTAGCTCTGGAAACACCATATATTTT
CDR3aa: CASSLTLGPSSGNTIYF
d_gene: -
abundance: -
j_gene: TRBJ1-3
v_gene: TRBV5-4

CDR3nt: TGTGCCAGCCGGGACAGGTTAAGCTCCTACAATGAGCAGTTCTTC
CDR3aa: CASRDRLSSYNEQFF
d_gene: TRBD1
abundance: few
j_gene: TRBJ2-1
v_gene: TRBV6-5

CDR3nt: TGTGTTTGGGGCAGAGCTGAGGATAATTCACCCCTCCACTTT
CDR3aa: CVWGRAEDNSPLHF
d_gene: -
abundance: -
j_gene: TRBJ1-6
v_gene: TRBV5-3

CDR3nt: TGTGCCAGCAGTGACCTTGGGCAGACGAACACTGAAGCTTTCTTT
CDR3aa: CASSDLGQTNTEAFF
d_gene: -
abundance: -
j_gene: TRBJ1-1
v_gene: TRBV25-1

CDR3nt: TGTGCCATCAGTGACGGACAGCGAGGCACTGAAGCTTTCTTT
CDR3aa: CAISDGQRGTEAFF
d_gene: -
abundance: few
j_gene: TRBJ1-1
v_gene: TRBV10-3

CDR3nt: TGTGCCAGCAGTGATCTTATCCCGGGACAGATTACGCAGCCCCAGCATTTT
CDR3aa: CASSDLIPGQITQPQHF
d_gene: TRBD1
abundance: -
j_gene: TRBJ1-5
v_gene: TRBV6-1

CDR3nt: TGTGCCAGCAGCTCGGGACAGAACACTGAAGCTTTCTTT
CDR3aa: CASSSGQNTEAFF
d_gene: -
abundance: -
j_gene: TRBJ1-1
v_gene: TRBV7-2

CDR3nt: TGTGCCAGCAGCTTAGCGACCTGGGCCGGGGAGCTGTTTTTT
CDR3aa: CASSLATWAGELFF
d_gene: -
abundance: -
j_gene: TRBJ2-2
v_gene: TRBV7-6

CDR3nt: TGTGCCAGCAGCGTCGGACTAGCGGTCTACGAGCAGTACTTC
CDR3aa: CASSVGLAVYEQYF
d_gene: TRBD2
abundance: -
j_gene: TRBJ2-7
v_gene: TRBV9

CDR3nt: TGCGCCACGGACAGGGCCATTAAAAACATTCAGTACTTC
CDR3aa: CATDRAIKNIQYF
d_gene: TRBD1
abundance: -
j_gene: TRBJ2-4
v_gene: TRBV5-1

CDR3nt: TGCAGTGCTCATATGAACACTGAAGCTTTCTTT
CDR3aa: CSAHMNTEAFF
d_gene: -
abundance: -
j_gene: TRBJ1-1
v_gene: TRBV20-1

CDR3nt: TGTGCCAGCAGCCGTCCGGGAAGAGGCTACACCTTC
CDR3aa: CASSRPGRGYTF
d_gene: -
abundance: few
j_gene: TRBJ1-2
v_gene: TRBV5-4

CDR3nt: TGTGCCAGCAGCACGCGACTAGCGGGGGGGGGCACAGATACGCAGTATTTT
CDR3aa: CASSTRLAGGGTDTQYF
d_gene: -
abundance: -
j_gene: TRBJ2-3
v_gene: TRBV21-1

CDR3nt: TGTGCCAGCAGCTTAGCGACAGGGTCGGGCAACAATGAGCAGTTCTTC
CDR3aa: CASSLATGSGNNEQFF
d_gene: TRBD1
abundance: -
j_gene: TRBJ2-1
v_gene: TRBV7-2

CDR3nt: TGTGCCACCAGCAGAGGAGGGGGGATGAACACTGAAGCTTTCTTT
CDR3aa: CATSRGGGMNTEAFF
d_gene: -
abundance: few
j_gene: TRBJ1-1
v_gene: TRBV15

CDR3nt: TGTGCCAGCAGCCGGTCGACAGGGAAGGGTTACAATGAGCAGTTCTTC
CDR3aa: CASSRSTGKGYNEQFF
d_gene: TRBD1
abundance: -
j_gene: TRBJ2-1
v_gene: TRBV14

CDR3nt: TGCGCCAGCAGTGAGTCTCGAGTTTCAAGTACGGGCCAGTACTTC
CDR3aa: CASSESRVSSTGQYF
d_gene: -
abundance: -
j_gene: TRBJ2-5
v_gene: TRBV10-1

CDR3nt: TGTGCCAGCAGTTTATCTGGGTGGGGGTCAAGCTCCTACGAGCAGTACTTC
CDR3aa: CASSLSGWGSSSYEQYF
d_gene: -
abundance: -
j_gene: TRBJ2-7
v_gene: TRBV27

CDR3nt: TGTGCCAGCAGCGTAGCGGGGGGCCACAGCACAGATACGCAGTATTTT
CDR3aa: CASSVAGGHSTDTQYF
d_gene: -
abundance: -
j_gene: TRBJ2-3
v_gene: TRBV9

CDR3nt: TGTGCCAGCAGCGTCCAGGGGGCCTCGGGAAACACCATATATTTT
CDR3aa: CASSVQGASGNTIYF
d_gene: TRBD1
abundance: -
j_gene: TRBJ1-3
v_gene: TRBV3-1/TRBV3-2

CDR3nt: TGTGCCAGCAGTTTCCAGCGGAGCTCCTACAATGAGCAGTTCTTC
CDR3aa: CASSFQRSSYNEQFF
d_gene: -
abundance: -
j_gene: TRBJ2-1
v_gene: TRBV27

CDR3nt: TGTGCCAGTAGAGGCCTAAGGGGAGACGAGCAGTACTTC
CDR3aa: CASRGLRGDEQYF
d_gene: -
abundance: -
j_gene: TRBJ2-7
v_gene: TRBV19

CDR3nt: TGTGCCAGCAGCAATGGGGTTGGCAATGGAAACACCATATATTTT
CDR3aa: CASSNGVGNGNTIYF
d_gene: -
abundance: few
j_gene: TRBJ1-3
v_gene: TRBV27

CDR3nt: TGTGCCAGCAGCTTAGGGGCCTCGAACTACGAGCAGTACTTC
CDR3aa: CASSLGASNYEQYF
d_gene: -
abundance: few
j_gene: TRBJ2-7
v_gene: TRBV7-2

CDR3nt: TGTGCCAGCGGGGGGGGTGCGGGAGATAACAATGAGCAGTTCTTC
CDR3aa: CASGGGAGDNNEQFF
d_gene: TRBD2
abundance: -
j_gene: TRBJ2-1
v_gene: TRBV7-6

CDR3nt: TGTGCCAGCAGCTTGGGGCAGGCGGCGATCTATGGCTACACCTTC
CDR3aa: CASSLGQAAIYGYTF
d_gene: -
abundance: -
j_gene: TRBJ1-2
v_gene: TRBV5-6

CDR3nt: TGTGCCAGCAGCCCTCGACTGCTTACGGGTAGCACAGATACGCAGTATTTT
CDR3aa: CASSPRLLTGSTDTQYF
d_gene: -
abundance: -
j_gene: TRBJ2-3
v_gene: TRBV14

CDR3nt: TGTGCCAGCAGTGGGGGCAGCGATAGCAATCAGCCCCAGCATTTT
CDR3aa: CASSGGSDSNQPQHF
d_gene: -
abundance: -
j_gene: TRBJ1-5
v_gene: TRBV2

CDR3nt: TGTGCCAGCAGTTCCTCACGAAACGAGCAGTACTTC
CDR3aa: CASSSSRNEQYF
d_gene: -
abundance: -
j_gene: TRBJ2-7
v_gene: TRBV28

CDR3nt: TGTGCCAGCAGGGACAGGGGGCGAAGCTATGGCTACACCTTC
CDR3aa: CASRDRGRSYGYTF
d_gene: TRBD1
abundance: once
j_gene: TRBJ1-2
v_gene: TRBV6-5

CDR3nt: TGTGCCTGGAGTCGACGACGCGGACAGGGAGGTCAGCCCCAGCATTTT
CDR3aa: CAWSRRRGQGGQPQHF
d_gene: TRBD1
abundance: -
j_gene: TRBJ1-5
v_gene: TRBV30

CDR3nt: TGCGCCAGCAGCTTGGGACACCGGGACAGGGCCTACAATGAGCAGTTCTTC
CDR3aa: CASSLGHRDRAYNEQFF
d_gene: TRBD1
abundance: -
j_gene: TRBJ2-1
v_gene: TRBV5-1

CDR3nt: TGTGCCAGCTCACCGCAGGACGGAGGGGATCAGCCCCAGCATTTT
CDR3aa: CASSPQDGGDQPQHF
d_gene: -
abundance: -
j_gene: TRBJ1-5
v_gene: TRBV18

CDR3nt: TGTGCCAGCAGCTTAGGGTCGGGGGAGAACTATGGCTACACCTTC
CDR3aa: CASSLGSGENYGYTF
d_gene: -
abundance: -
j_gene: TRBJ1-2
v_gene: TRBV11-3

CDR3nt: TGTGCCAGCAGCGTAAAGCGGAACACTGAAGCTTTCTTT
CDR3aa: CASSVKRNTEAFF
d_gene: -
abundance: -
j_gene: TRBJ1-1
v_gene: TRBV9

CDR3nt: TGCAGTTGCCACGGCGGGAGTAGCGAGCAGTACTTC
CDR3aa: CSCHGGSSEQYF
d_gene: TRBD2
abundance: -
j_gene: TRBJ2-7
v_gene: TRBV29-1

CDR3nt: TGTGCCAGCAGTCACGGGACCGCGATTAACACTGAAGCTTTCTTT
CDR3aa: CASSHGTAINTEAFF
d_gene: -
abundance: -
j_gene: TRBJ1-1
v_gene: TRBV3-1/TRBV3-2

CDR3nt: TGTGCCAGCAGTTTAATCCGGGGGGGAAAAGCTTTCTTT
CDR3aa: CASSLIRGGKAFF
d_gene: -
abundance: -
j_gene: TRBJ1-1
v_gene: TRBV28

CDR3nt: TGTGCCAGCAGCTTGGGAGGGACAGGGGAAGCTTTCTTT
CDR3aa: CASSLGGTGEAFF
d_gene: TRBD1
abundance: few
j_gene: TRBJ1-1
v_gene: TRBV5-4

CDR3nt: TGTGCCAGCGCAAGAGGAGGCCCCTACGAGCAGTACTTC
CDR3aa: CASARGGPYEQYF
d_gene: -
abundance: -
j_gene: TRBJ2-7
v_gene: TRBV12-3/TRBV12-4

CDR3nt: TGTGCCACCAGCAGAGATGCTGGAAACACCATATATTTT
CDR3aa: CATSRDAGNTIYF
d_gene: -
abundance: -
j_gene: TRBJ1-3
v_gene: TRBV15

CDR3nt: TGTGCCAGCAGTGCTGTGATGGCCCAGTACTTC
CDR3aa: CASSAVMAQYF
d_gene: -
abundance: few
j_gene: TRBJ2-5
v_gene: TRBV28